This T cell receptor (beta chain) was recovered during a study of blood T cell repertoires in COVID-19. On the study more broadly: Both acute and convalescent COVID-19 samples were obtained from the United States, Italy and Spain. Sources were T cells, B-cell-depleted T cells, or PBMCs; the material itself was cDNA or gDNA.

In the source study's methods: Amplification of reference gene primers provided the estimated nucleated cell counts. Method: immunoSEQ multiplex PCR; TCRdb's copy keeps in-frame clones and lacks some. V and J calls and clone size come straight from that table; D and trimming were deduced from the DNA. The sample has roughly 250,000 clones; 60% to 75% are singletons. The receptor's source is a woman of 80 years or more with acute or convalescent COVID-19. What was sequenced was peripheral blood.

The CDR3: CASSPAGLKAKETQYF. The CDR3 DNA sequence: TGTGCCAGCTCACCGGCGGGACTTAAGGCTAAAGAGACCCAGTACTTC. V usage is TRBV18 and J usage is TRBJ2-5; tentative D call: TRBD2 (6 bases). This CDR3 comprises 16 residues. CDR1 and CDR2 (germline): KGHSH, LQKENI. Trimming took off 3 bases at V and 3 bases at J, with 17 bases between the two ends.